These 16 T cell receptor beta chains originate from one sample sequenced in a study of blood T cell repertoires in COVID-19 (dated by TCRdb to between 2020 and 2021). Library preparation was by the immunoSEQ multiplex PCR assay. TCRdb mirrors the immuneACCESS table, restricted to in-frame sequences. Some clones are absent from its copies; in checked studies, under half trace to an unresolved V gene, and the reason for the others is unknown. This sample comprises around 250,000 clones, around 90% of them detected only once. The leading ten clones occupy roughly 4% of the sample. The specimen sequenced was PBMCs or T cells enriched from blood (not recorded which). Receptor source: a woman aged 30 to 39 with acute COVID-19.

V and J are TRBV4-3 and TRBJ2-2; D call uncertain. The germline V gene encodes CDR1 LGHNA and CDR2 YSLEER. CDR3 length: 13 amino acids. V was trimmed by 0 bases and J by 4 bases, leaving 3 bases between them. In nucleotides, the CDR3 is TGCGCCAGCAGCCAAGATCGCACCGGGGAGCTGTTTTTT. Protein: CASSQDRTGELFF.

The chain uses TRBV5-1 and TRBJ2-1; 10 nucleotides match TRBD2. Germline trimming cut 5 bases from V and 5 bases from J; bases unmatched to any gene: 7. CDR1 SGHRS and CDR2 YFSETQ come from the germline V gene. The CDR3 is 15 residues long. The CDR3 protein is CASSSSGSTNNEQFF. CDR3 nucleotides: TGCGCCAGCAGTTCTAGCGGGAGCACTAACAATGAGCAGTTCTTC.

This chain uses TRBV27 with TRBJ2-7; 11 bases fit TRBD2. CDR3 length: 17 residues. Germline CDR1 reads MNHEY; CDR2 reads SMNVEV (reference sequence). V lost 4 bases and J lost 2; bases outside the gene matches: 10. The CDR3 DNA follows: TGTGCCAGCAGTTCCCCACTAGCGGGAGCGAAACCCTACGAGCAGTACTTC. The encoded protein is CASSSPLAGAKPYEQYF.

The chain couples TRBV18 to TRBJ2-6, with 10 positions matching TRBD1. CDR1 and CDR2 (germline): KGHSH, LQKENI. The CDR3 sequence is 18 residues long. The V and J ends lost 5 bases and 3 bases, in that order; junction bases with no gene match: 10. CDR3 sequence reads: CASSKTGGSIGGANVLTF. The CDR3 coding sequence is TGTGCCAGCTCAAAGACAGGGGGCTCTATCGGTGGGGCCAACGTCCTGACTTTC.

The chain links TRBV19 to TRBJ2-2; D is ambiguous. The V gene's germline CDR1 is LNHDA and CDR2 SQIVND (reference sequence). The CDR3 spans 15 residues. Trimming shortened V by 0 bases and J by 6 bases, and 11 bases separated the two germline ends. The CDR3 nucleotides read TGTGCCAGTAGTATAGATTCACCCCGGTCCGGGGAGCTGTTTTTT. Its translation: CASSIDSPRSGELFF.

This clone turned up a few times. V is TRBV3-1 (or the pseudogene TRBV3-2) and J is TRBJ1-6; perhaps TRBD1 as D (6 bases). This CDR3 is built from 16 residues. Between the trimmed V and J ends, which lost 0 bases and 7 bases, there was a span of 13 bases. CDR1 and CDR2 from the germline V gene are LGHDT and YNNKEL (reference sequence). CDR3 bases: TGTGCCAGCAGCCAAGAAGACTTGAGGGGGAATTCACCCCTCCACTTT. This codes for CASSQEDLRGNSPLHF.

The count of this clone is one. The chain employs TRBV30 and TRBJ2-1, with a weak D call TRBD1 (5 bases). V dropped 2 bases and J dropped 2 bases, with 10 bases sitting between them. The CDR3 sequence is 14 residues long. Germline V gene data show CDR1 as GTSNPN and CDR2 as SVGIG (reference sequence). CDR3 loop: CAWSLQDPYNEQFF. In DNA, the CDR3 is TGTGCCTGGAGTTTACAGGACCCCTACAATGAGCAGTTCTTC.

This clone was detected a few times. The chain couples TRBV3-1 (or the pseudogene TRBV3-2) to TRBJ2-5; TRBD2 matches at 8 bases. The germline V gene encodes CDR1 LGHDT and CDR2 YNNKEL (reference sequence). Losses at the gene ends were 2 bases for V and 5 bases for J; bases not matched to a gene: 7. The CDR3 extends over 15 amino acids. CDR3 protein: CASSQIRGGGETQYF. Here the CDR3 DNA reads TGTGCCAGCAGCCAAATCCGGGGGGGAGGGGAGACCCAGTACTTC.

V is TRBV3-1 (or the pseudogene TRBV3-2) and J is TRBJ1-1; weak D call: TRBD1 (5 bases). The V and J ends lost 1 base and 5 bases respectively, with 11 bases between them. The length of the CDR3 is 14 residues. Germline CDR1 and CDR2: LGHDT and YNNKEL (reference sequence). This chain's CDR3 is CASSQGQMRTEAFF. The CDR3 DNA reads as TGTGCCAGCAGCCAAGGACAGATGAGGACTGAAGCTTTCTTT.

The chain carries TRBV6-2 or TRBV6-3 and TRBJ2-7; D might be TRBD2 (6 bases). The CDR3 runs 19 residues. Germline CDR1 reads MNHEY; CDR2 reads SVGEGT. Trimming took 2 bases from V and 0 from J, leaving 23 bases between them. The CDR3 DNA follows: TGTGCCAGCAGTTACAGGAGGGACGGTGTAAGTTTCGACTCCTACGAGCAGTACTTC. Amino acids: CASSYRRDGVSFDSYEQYF.

This clone has only one observation. The rearrangement uses TRBV27 and TRBJ2-7, with 8 positions matching TRBD1. The V gene end was trimmed by 5 bases and the J gene end by 1 base; junction bases not matched to a gene: 7. The germline V gene has CDR1 MNHEY and CDR2 SMNVEV (reference sequence). The CDR3 spans 15 residues. CDR3 region: CASSKTGTGSYEQYF. CDR3 coding DNA: TGTGCCAGCAGTAAAACCGGGACAGGTTCCTACGAGCAGTACTTC.

The chain has TRBV28 and TRBJ2-1; TRBD2 matches 15 bases. This CDR3 has 15 residues. Germline V gene lookup returns CDR1 MDHEN and CDR2 SYDVKM. With V trimmed by 6 bases and J by 13 bases, 10 bases remained unmatched. As DNA, the CDR3 is TGTGCCAGCAGCGATTCCGGACTAGCGGGAGGGTTTCAGTTCTTC. Protein product: CASSDSGLAGGFQFF.

The rearrangement uses TRBV27 and TRBJ2-2, with 7 bases that match TRBD1. Unmatched junction bases numbered 7, after V lost 6 bases and J lost 3 bases. The CDR3 extends over 15 amino acids. Germline-derived CDR1 and CDR2 are MNHEY and SMNVEV (reference sequence). In DNA form, the CDR3 reads TGTGCCAGCAGGCGATGGACAGGAGACACCGGGGAGCTGTTTTTT. Amino acids: CASRRWTGDTGELFF.

V is TRBV5-8 and J is TRBJ2-2; TRBD2 agrees at 10 bases. CDR1 is SGHTS and CDR2 is YDEGEE in the germline V gene. The trim removed 5 bases at V and 1 base at J, leaving 8 bases unmatched. The CDR3 has 17 residues. CDR3 nucleotides: TGTGCCAGCAGGAGATCTTGGACTAGCGGGAACACCGGGGAGCTGTTTTTT. Translation gives CASRRSWTSGNTGELFF.

The rearrangement uses TRBV4-3 and TRBJ1-4; D is possibly TRBD1 (5 bases). The germline V gene has CDR1 LGHNA and CDR2 YSLEER. The CDR3 covers 15 residues. The ends were cut back, 3 bases at V and 5 bases at J, with 13 bases in the middle. CDR3 nucleotide sequence: TGCGCCAGCAGCCACGGGGGGGTGGGAAATGAAAAACTGTTTTTT. Translation: CASSHGGVGNEKLFF.

The chain recombines TRBV11-1 with TRBJ2-7; TRBD2 matches 7 bases. The CDR3 is made up of 13 amino acids. CDR1 and CDR2 from the germline V gene are SGHAT and FQDESV (reference sequence). V lost 6 bases, J lost 1 base, and 3 bases stayed unmatched. The CDR3 DNA sequence: TGTGCCAGCAGAGCGGGACGATCCTACGAGCAGTACTTC. Translation: CASRAGRSYEQYF.